Below, 12 T cell receptor beta chains from the same sample are listed, as sequenced in a study of blood T cells in healthy people across ages. It was with a sample-barcoded 5' primer and a J-beta primer mix that a second PCR of roughly 6 to 12 cycles was run. TCRdb processed the 5' RACE reads anew with MiXCR; each CDR3 protein has one entry. This table holds about 620,000 distinct CDR3 sequences, 45% to 60% found once. Material for sequencing was blood. These receptors came from a woman of 80 years or more in good health.

Comments on this clonotype: A much larger clone lies a single base off, so this may be a read error. The chain uses TRBV5-5 and TRBJ2-5; D is ambiguous. The CDR3 loop spans 12 amino acids. From germline, CDR1 is SGHKS and CDR2 YYEKEE (reference sequence). CDR3 nucleotide sequence: TGTGCCTGCAGCTTGATAGAAGAGACCCAGTACTTC. It is translated as CACSLIEETQYF.

In the case of this clonotype: Mismatch with germline at one junction end may stem from a read error. The J gene is TRBJ2-1, the V gene TRBV5-5; 10 nucleotides align to TRBD2. The CDR3 spans 16 residues. Germline loops: CDR1 SGHKS, CDR2 YYEKEE (reference sequence). CDR3 protein: CAGSWRPGLAYNEQFF. CDR3 nucleotides: TGTGCCGGCAGCTGGCGACCGGGACTAGCGTACAATGAGCAGTTCTTC.

This clonotype was seen ten or more times. With a much larger clone just one base away, this may be a read error. This sequence joins TRBV6-5 and TRBJ2-7; TRBD1 is a possible D gene (6 bases). Trimming stripped 8 bases from V and 7 bases from J, with 9 bases between. This CDR3 spans 10 amino acids. Germline assignment: CDR1 MNHEY and CDR2 SVGAGI. The CDR3 here is CASGDNEQYF. The CDR3 nucleotides read TGTGCCAGCGGGGACAATGAGCAGTACTTC.

The CDR3 region has the DNA TGCGCCAGCAGCTTTAGCGGGAGAAGTCCTGTCGATGAGCAGTTCTTC. This sequence encodes CASSFSGRSPVDEQFF. The chain links TRBV5-1 to TRBJ2-1; 9 bases map to TRBD2. V trimming: 2 bases; J trimming: 8 bases; junction bases outside the gene matches: 11. CDR1 and CDR2 from the germline V gene are SGHRS and YFSETQ. The CDR3 covers 16 residues.

The chain combines TRBV12-3 or TRBV12-4 with TRBJ2-1; no definite D call. V was cut by 4 bases and J by 6 bases, with 7 bases left in between. This CDR3 region has 12 residues. CDR3 nucleotide sequence: TGTGCCAGCAGTTACTTTGTCAATGAGCAGTTCTTC. Translated: CASSYFVNEQFF.

This sequence joins TRBV10-3 and TRBJ2-7, with D unresolved. Germline CDR1 and CDR2: ENHRY and SYGVKD. V gave up 2 bases and J gave up 1 base, with 6 bases separating them. The CDR3 extends over 13 amino acids. The CDR3 protein is CAISEGLSYEQYF. The CDR3 DNA is TGTGCCATCAGTGAGGGATTATCCTACGAGCAGTACTTC.

In regard to this clonotype: Mismatch with germline at one junction end may stem from a read error. V and J are TRBV7-7 and TRBJ2-3, with 10 nucleotides matching TRBD2. CDR3 size: 14 residues. Germline loops: CDR1 SSHAT, CDR2 FNYEAQ (reference sequence). Written as DNA, the CDR3 is TGTGCTAGCAGCCCCACTAGCGGGGCAGATACGCAGTATTTT. Its protein is CASSPTSGADTQYF.

The CDR3: CASSPRSSTDTQYF. The DNA of the CDR3 is TGTGCCAGCAGCCCTCGCTCGTCCACAGATACGCAGTATTTT. The genes are TRBV7-2 and TRBJ2-3, with D unclear. This CDR3 comprises 14 residues. Looked up from germline, CDR1 is SGHTA and CDR2 is FQGNSA. V lost 5 bases and J 2 bases, leaving 11 bases between the germline ends.

Only a few counts were recorded for this clonotype. The rearrangement links TRBV27 to TRBJ1-2; tentatively, D is TRBD1 (5 bases). Germline CDR1 is MNHEY and CDR2 is SMNVEV (reference sequence). The ends were cut back, 6 bases at V and 4 bases at J, with 15 bases in the middle. The CDR3 extends over 14 amino acids. The CDR3 nucleotides are TGTGCCAGCAGGACGTATCCGGGGCTCTATGGCTACACCTTC. Protein sequence: CASRTYPGLYGYTF.

The chain links TRBV29-1 to TRBJ1-1; TRBD1 matches at 7 bases. The CDR3 is 12 residues long. Germline values: CDR1 SQVTM, CDR2 ANQGSEA. V lost 6 bases, J lost 11 bases, and 12 bases stayed unmatched. CDR3: CSVGDRVRGAFF. The CDR3 coding sequence is TGCAGCGTCGGAGACAGGGTCAGGGGTGCTTTCTTT.

Concerning this clonotype itself: Possible read error: a much larger clone is one base away. The chain employs TRBV6-6 and TRBJ2-2; 12 bases fit TRBD2. The CDR3 totals 17 residues. Germline lookup yields CDR1 MNHNY and CDR2 SVGAGI (reference sequence). CDR3 nucleotide sequence: TGTGCCGGCAGTTACGCCGCTAGCGGGAGGGCAAACGGGGAGCTGTTTTTT. It yields the protein CAGSYAASGRANGELFF.

The rearrangement links TRBV4-2 to TRBJ2-1, with TRBD1 as a possible D gene (5 bases). Trimming stripped 3 bases from V and 2 bases from J, with 20 bases between. Germline V gene sequence: CDR1 LGHNA, CDR2 YNFKEQ. The CDR3 has 18 residues. The DNA for the CDR3 is TGTGCCAGCAGCCACCCCATGGCGACAGAGAATCCCTACAATGAGCAGTTCTTC. It yields the protein CASSHPMATENPYNEQFF.